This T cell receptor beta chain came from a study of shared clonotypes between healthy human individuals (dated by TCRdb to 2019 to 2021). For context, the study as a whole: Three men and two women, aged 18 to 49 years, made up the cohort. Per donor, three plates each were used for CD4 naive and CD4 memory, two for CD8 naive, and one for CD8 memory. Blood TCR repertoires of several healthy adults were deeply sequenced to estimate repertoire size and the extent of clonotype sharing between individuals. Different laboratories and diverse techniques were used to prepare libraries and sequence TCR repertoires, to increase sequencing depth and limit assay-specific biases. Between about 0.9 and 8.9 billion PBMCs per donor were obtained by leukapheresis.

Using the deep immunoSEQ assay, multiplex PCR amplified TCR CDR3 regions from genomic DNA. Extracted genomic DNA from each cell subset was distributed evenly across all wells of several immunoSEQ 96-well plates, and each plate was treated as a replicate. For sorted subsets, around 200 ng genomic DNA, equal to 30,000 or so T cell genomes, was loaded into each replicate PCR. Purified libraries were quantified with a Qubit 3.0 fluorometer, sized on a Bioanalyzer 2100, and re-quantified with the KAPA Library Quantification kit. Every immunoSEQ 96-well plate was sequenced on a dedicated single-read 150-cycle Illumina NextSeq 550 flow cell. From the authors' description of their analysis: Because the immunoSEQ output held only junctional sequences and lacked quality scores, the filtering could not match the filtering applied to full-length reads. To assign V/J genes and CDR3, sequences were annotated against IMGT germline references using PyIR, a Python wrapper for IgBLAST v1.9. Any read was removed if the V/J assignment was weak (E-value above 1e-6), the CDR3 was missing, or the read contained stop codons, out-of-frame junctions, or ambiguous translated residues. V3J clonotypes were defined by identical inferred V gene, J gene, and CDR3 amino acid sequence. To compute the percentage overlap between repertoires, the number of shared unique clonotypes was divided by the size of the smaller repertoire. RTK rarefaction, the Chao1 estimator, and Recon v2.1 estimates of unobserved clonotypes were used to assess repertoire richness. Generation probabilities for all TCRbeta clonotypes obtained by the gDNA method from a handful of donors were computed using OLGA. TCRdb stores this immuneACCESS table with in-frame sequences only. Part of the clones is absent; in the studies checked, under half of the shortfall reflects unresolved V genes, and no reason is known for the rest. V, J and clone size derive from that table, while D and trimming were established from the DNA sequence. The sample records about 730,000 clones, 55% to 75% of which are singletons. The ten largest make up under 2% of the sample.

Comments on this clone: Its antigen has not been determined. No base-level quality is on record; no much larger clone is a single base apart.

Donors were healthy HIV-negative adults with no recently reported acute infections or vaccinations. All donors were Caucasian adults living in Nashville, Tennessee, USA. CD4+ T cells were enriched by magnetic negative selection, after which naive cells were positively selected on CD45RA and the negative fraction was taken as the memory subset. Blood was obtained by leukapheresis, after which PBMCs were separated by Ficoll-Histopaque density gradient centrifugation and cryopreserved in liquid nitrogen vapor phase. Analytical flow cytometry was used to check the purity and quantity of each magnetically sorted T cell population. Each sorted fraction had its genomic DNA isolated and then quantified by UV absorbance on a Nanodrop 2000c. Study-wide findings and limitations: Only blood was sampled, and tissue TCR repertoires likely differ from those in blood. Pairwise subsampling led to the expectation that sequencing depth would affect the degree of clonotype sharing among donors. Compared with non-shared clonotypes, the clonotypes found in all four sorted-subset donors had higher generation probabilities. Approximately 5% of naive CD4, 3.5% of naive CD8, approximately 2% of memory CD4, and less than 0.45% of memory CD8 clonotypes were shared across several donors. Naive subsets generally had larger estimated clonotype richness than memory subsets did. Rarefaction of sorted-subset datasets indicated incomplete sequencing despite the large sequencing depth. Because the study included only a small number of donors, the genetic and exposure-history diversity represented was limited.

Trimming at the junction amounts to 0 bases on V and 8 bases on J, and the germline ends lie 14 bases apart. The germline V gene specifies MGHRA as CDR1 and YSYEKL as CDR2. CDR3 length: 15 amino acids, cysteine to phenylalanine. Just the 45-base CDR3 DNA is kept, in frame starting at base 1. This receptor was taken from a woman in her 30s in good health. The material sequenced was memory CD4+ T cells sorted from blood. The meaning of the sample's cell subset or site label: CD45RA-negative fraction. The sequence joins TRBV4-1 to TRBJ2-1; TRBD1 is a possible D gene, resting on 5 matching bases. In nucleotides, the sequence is TGCGCCAGCAGCCAAGATCGACAGTGGGCTGATGAGCAGTTCTTC. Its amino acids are CASSQDRQWADEQFF.